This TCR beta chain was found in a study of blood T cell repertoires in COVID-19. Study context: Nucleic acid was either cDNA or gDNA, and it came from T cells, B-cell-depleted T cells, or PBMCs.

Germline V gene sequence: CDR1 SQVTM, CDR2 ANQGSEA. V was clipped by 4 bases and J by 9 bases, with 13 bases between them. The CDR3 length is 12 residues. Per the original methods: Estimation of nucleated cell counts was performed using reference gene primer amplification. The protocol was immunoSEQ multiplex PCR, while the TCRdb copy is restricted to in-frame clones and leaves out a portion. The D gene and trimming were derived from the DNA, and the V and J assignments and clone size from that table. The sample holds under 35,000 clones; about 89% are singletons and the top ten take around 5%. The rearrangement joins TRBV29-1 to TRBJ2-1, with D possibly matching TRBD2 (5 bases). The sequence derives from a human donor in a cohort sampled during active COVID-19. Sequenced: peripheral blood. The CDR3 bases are TGCAGCGTTGTCGAACTAGAGGTTGAGCAGTTCTTC. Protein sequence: CSVVELEVEQFF.